This T cell receptor (beta chain) is from a study of early T cells in non-severe SARS-CoV-2 infection. Study at large: Sequencing of unsorted whole blood was done on bulk RNA, leaving chains unpaired.

V lost 5 bases to trimming and J lost 0 bases, with 16 bases between them. This CDR3 spans 16 amino acids. Germline CDR1 reads SEHNR; CDR2 reads FQNEAQ (reference sequence). General observations from the study: In VDJdb matching, anti-spike CD8 responses were favored while private and CD4 specificities went missing.

Attached unique molecular identifiers marked individual cDNA molecules. TCRdb called the 5' RACE reads again in MiXCR, with one record for every CDR3 protein. The table lists some 100,000 distinct CDR3 sequences, about 15% of them singletons. The sample holds a few counts of this clonotype. Antigen unknown. Material: whole blood. The chain carries TRBV7-9 and TRBJ2-5; D may be TRBD1 (6 bases). This clonotype originated in an adult who was a healthcare worker with PCR-confirmed SARS-CoV-2 infection or an uninfected control (not recorded which). The CDR3, as DNA: TGTGCCAGCAGCCCAACCGGGACACGGTACCAAGAGACCCAGTACTTC. Protein sequence: CASSPTGTRYQETQYF. Full variable domain (rest looked up from reference TRBV7-9 and TRBJ2-5): DTGVSQNPRHKITKRGQNVTFRCDPISEHNRLYWYRQTLGQGPEFLTYFQNEAQLEKSRLLSDRFSAERPKGSFSTLEIQRTEQGDSAMYLCASSPTGTRYQETQYFGPGTRLLVL.